The 29 T cell receptor beta chains listed next were all sequenced from one sample in a study of PD-1 blockade in mismatch repair-deficient tumors. Assay: immunoSEQ multiplex PCR; the TCRdb copy retains only in-frame clones and omits some. The sample shows about 40,000 clones, about 76% of them seen only once. The source material was peripheral blood, sampled 4 weeks after starting pembrolizumab. The receptors originated from an adult with mismatch repair-deficient cancer.

The chain carries TRBV12-5 and TRBJ2-7; 10 bases are shared with TRBD1. CDR3 size: 16 residues. Germline V gene sequence: CDR1 LGHNT, CDR2 FRNRAP. V dropped 0 bases and J dropped 5; count of bases not matched to a gene: 7. Written as DNA, the CDR3 is TGTGCTAGTGGTTTGGTATTAGGGACAGGGGACCACGAGCAGTACTTC. Protein sequence: CASGLVLGTGDHEQYF. The full variable domain, completed using reference TRBV12-5 and TRBJ2-7, is DARVTQTPRHKVTEMGQEVTMRCQPILGHNTVFWYRQTMMQGLELLAYFRNRAPLDDSGMPKDRFSAEMPDATLATLKIQPSEPRDSAVYFCASGLVLGTGDHEQYFGPGTRLTVT.

The chain employs TRBV5-1 and TRBJ2-1; D gene ambiguous. Deletions cut 0 bases from V and 4 bases from J, with 5 bases between. Germline V CDR1 and CDR2: SGHRS, YFSETQ. The CDR3 length is 13 residues. The CDR3 protein is CASSLGLYNEQFF. In DNA form, the CDR3 reads TGCGCCAGCAGCTTGGGACTGTACAATGAGCAGTTCTTC.

This clone came up once. The V gene is TRBV30, the J gene TRBJ1-1; no reliable D call. Trimming cost V 2 bases and J 10 bases, with 11 bases left between them. There are 11 residues in the CDR3. Per the germline V gene, CDR1 is GTSNPN and CDR2 is SVGIG (reference sequence). The CDR3 reads CAWSRPLGAFF. As DNA, the CDR3 is TGTGCCTGGAGTAGACCTCTGGGAGCTTTCTTT.

CDR3 sequence (DNA): TGTGCCAGCAGCGTAGCCGGGTGGGGAGTCTACGAGCAGTACTTC. The encoded protein is CASSVAGWGVYEQYF. V is TRBV9 and J is TRBJ2-7, with D perhaps TRBD2 (5 bases). The length of the CDR3 is 15 residues. With 0 bases removed from V and 3 bases from J, the gap between germline ends came to 13 bases. Germline CDR1 SGDLS, CDR2 YYNGEE.

This chain uses TRBV5-1 with TRBJ2-3; D may correspond to TRBD1 or TRBD2 (7 bases each). The CDR3 spans 13 residues. V was shortened by 4 bases and J by 3 bases, with 9 bases between the two germline ends. The V gene's germline CDR1 is SGHRS and CDR2 YFSETQ. CDR3 amino acids: CASSQGGTDTQYF. The CDR3 region has the DNA TGCGCCAGCAGCCAGGGGGGGACAGATACGCAGTATTTT.

This clone was detected once. V is TRBV6-1 and J is TRBJ2-5; 14 positions agree with TRBD2. The V gene end was trimmed by 4 bases and the J gene end by 4 bases; junction bases not matched to a gene: 2. From germline, CDR1 is MNHNS and CDR2 SASEGT. The CDR3 length is 15 residues. CDR3 coding DNA: TGTGCCAGCAGTGGACTAGCGGGAGGGCCAGAGACCCAGTACTTC. It codes for CASSGLAGGPETQYF.

J is TRBJ2-4 and V is TRBV6-4, with D perhaps being TRBD1 or TRBD2 (7 bases each). This CDR3 has 12 amino acids. Trimming removed 6 bases at V and 8 bases at J, with 11 bases between. In germline, CDR1 is MRHNA, CDR2 SNTAGT. CDR3 region: CASSPGGDIQYF. The CDR3 bases are TGTGCCAGCAGCCCAGGGGGGGACATTCAGTACTTC.

The CDR3 region is CAWSKQGNTIYF. CDR3 in DNA: TGTGCCTGGAGTAAACAGGGAAACACCATATATTTT. The rearrangement uses TRBV30 and TRBJ1-3, with D unclear. There are 12 residues in the CDR3. Germline V gene sequence: CDR1 GTSNPN, CDR2 SVGIG (reference sequence). Trimming shortened V by 2 bases and J by 4 bases, and 6 bases separated the two germline ends.

V gene TRBV18 combines with J gene TRBJ2-5; 7 bases are a match to TRBD2. V lost 6 bases to trimming and J lost 1 base; unmatched junction nucleotides: 2. The germline V gene encodes CDR1 KGHSH and CDR2 LQKENI. This CDR3 region has 13 residues. The CDR3 coding sequence is TGTGCCAGCTCCCCGGGGGGCCAAGAGACCCAGTACTTC. Translated, it gives CASSPGGQETQYF. The entire variable domain, with the rest obtained from reference TRBV18 and TRBJ2-5, is as follows: NAGVMQNPRHLVRRRGQEARLRCSPMKGHSHVYWYRQLPEEGLKFMVYLQKENIIDESGMPKERFSAEFPKEGPSILRIQQVVRGDSAAYFCASSPGGQETQYFGPGTRLLVL.

Note on this clone: The sample has other DNA sequences that encode this CDR3 too. V and J are TRBV9 and TRBJ2-3, with a weak D call TRBD2 (6 bases). Germline V lookup: CDR1 SGDLS, CDR2 YYNGEE. Trimming shortened V by 0 bases and J by 5 bases, and 7 bases separated the two germline ends. CDR3 length: 13 residues. CDR3 bases: TGTGCCAGCAGCGTAGGGGGAGGAGATACGCAGTATTTT. Amino acids: CASSVGGGDTQYF.

The CDR3 protein is CAWSVLGSFSGNTIYF. For the CDR3, the DNA is TGTGCCTGGAGTGTACTTGGCTCCTTCTCTGGAAACACCATATATTTT. V gene TRBV30 combines with J gene TRBJ1-3; D is unclear. Between the trimmed V and J ends, which lost 0 bases and 0 bases, there was a span of 12 bases. The CDR3 consists of 16 residues. The germline CDR1 and CDR2 sequences are GTSNPN and SVGIG (reference sequence).

This chain uses TRBV19 with TRBJ2-6; D gene uncertain. The CDR3 has 17 residues. V lost 6 bases and J lost 1, with 16 bases in between. Germline CDR1 reads LNHDA; CDR2 reads SQIVND (reference sequence). The CDR3 is CASSSPRHGSGANVLTF. CDR3 coding DNA: TGTGCCAGTAGCTCCCCTCGGCATGGTTCTGGGGCCAACGTCCTGACTTTC.

This clone was seen more than once but under ten times. This sequence joins TRBV19 and TRBJ1-2, with TRBD1 identical over 8 bases. Germline V gives CDR1 LNHDA, CDR2 SQIVND (reference sequence). This CDR3 region has 13 residues. The trim removed 5 bases at V and 5 bases at J, leaving 4 bases unmatched. The CDR3, as DNA: TGTGCCAGTAGTGGGACAGGCATTTATGGCTACACCTTC. This translates into CASSGTGIYGYTF. The whole variable domain, filled in from reference TRBV19 and TRBJ1-2, reads DGGITQSPKYLFRKEGQNVTLSCEQNLNHDAMYWYRQDPGQGLRLIYYSQIVNDFQKGDIAEGYSVSREKKESFPLTVTSAQKNPTAFYLCASSGTGIYGYTFGSGTRLTVV.

The chain couples TRBV14 to TRBJ2-3, with D unclear. CDR3 length: 14 amino acids. CDR1 and CDR2 from the germline V gene are SGHDN and FVKESK. Trimming shortened V by 1 base and J by 4 bases, and 9 bases separated the two germline ends. CDR3 loop: CASSQGAGADTQYF. The DNA of the CDR3 is TGTGCCAGCAGCCAAGGGGCAGGTGCAGATACGCAGTATTTT.

The J gene is TRBJ2-3, the V gene TRBV28; 14 bases map to TRBD2. The CDR3 is 18 residues long. Per the germline V gene, CDR1 is MDHEN and CDR2 is SYDVKM. V lost 3 bases and J lost 7; bases outside the gene matches: 12. The CDR3 reads CASSFPGTSGSNLNTQYF. In DNA form, the CDR3 reads TGTGCCAGCAGTTTTCCCGGGACTAGCGGGAGTAACCTAAATACGCAGTATTTT.

The genes are TRBV28 and TRBJ1-5, with 9 nucleotides matching TRBD1. Unmatched junction bases numbered 9, after V lost 3 bases and J lost 0 bases. CDR3 size: 18 residues. The germline CDR1 and CDR2 sequences are MDHEN and SYDVKM. Here the CDR3 reads CASSLWGGTGYSNQPQHF. The CDR3 DNA reads TGTGCCAGCAGTTTGTGGGGCGGGACAGGGTATAGCAATCAGCCCCAGCATTTT.

The V call is TRBV5-4, the J call TRBJ2-7, with a tentative D call TRBD2 (6 bases). CDR3 length: 13 residues. Trimming left V 4 bases short and J 5 bases short, with 13 bases between. Germline CDR1 is SGHNT and CDR2 is YYREEE (reference sequence). The CDR3 DNA sequence: TGTGCCAGCAGCACCGGCTGGGGGGACGAGCAGTACTTC. This gives the protein CASSTGWGDEQYF.

The chain employs TRBV5-6 and TRBJ2-6; 7 bases align to TRBD1. The germline V gene encodes CDR1 SGHDT and CDR2 YYEEEE. V trimming: 5 bases; J trimming: 4 bases; junction bases outside the gene matches: 12. The CDR3 spans 17 residues. CDR3 amino acids: CASSPGQFGSGANVLTF. The CDR3, as DNA: TGTGCCAGCAGTCCGGGACAGTTTGGATCCGGGGCCAACGTCCTGACTTTC.

The chain has TRBV7-9 and TRBJ2-7; either TRBD1 or TRBD2 may supply D (5 bases each). Germline values: CDR1 SEHNR, CDR2 FQNEAQ (reference sequence). V gave up 1 base and J gave up 4 bases, with 17 bases separating them. The CDR3 is made up of 16 amino acids. The CDR3 DNA sequence: TGTGCCAGCAGCTTAGTTACAGGAGGACCCTTGTACGAGCAGTACTTC. Translated: CASSLVTGGPLYEQYF.

Points on this clone: The DNA is omitted, as the CDR3 cannot be located on it reliably, and the CDR3 follows TCRdb's listing. The chain couples TRBV6-6 to TRBJ1-5. The CDR3 is 13 amino acids long, termini counted. Germline CDR1 and CDR2: MNHNY and SVGAGI (reference sequence). This CDR3 reads CASSSGVNQPQHF.

A remark on this clone: This likely traces to a read error, being one base from a far larger clone. The V gene is TRBV27, the J gene TRBJ2-7; no clear D. Trimming pared 6 bases from V and 2 bases from J, leaving 5 bases between. The CDR3 runs 11 residues. Looked up from germline, CDR1 is MNHEY and CDR2 is SMNVEV (reference sequence). The CDR3 sequence: CASSPAYEQYF. CDR3 sequence (DNA): TGTGCCAGCAGCCCAGCCTACGAGCAGTACTTC.

The rearrangement uses TRBV11-2 and TRBJ2-7, with 11 bases aligning to TRBD2. The V gene's germline CDR1 is SGHAT and CDR2 FQNNGV. Losses at the gene ends were 4 bases for V and 3 bases for J; bases not matched to a gene: 8. The CDR3 consists of 16 residues. CDR3 region: CASSSPTSGVVYEQYF. Written as DNA, the CDR3 is TGTGCCAGCAGCTCGCCGACTAGCGGGGTAGTCTACGAGCAGTACTTC.

The V call is TRBV6-6, the J call TRBJ1-3; 8 bases are a match to TRBD1. V dropped 0 bases and J dropped 4; count of bases not matched to a gene: 2. This CDR3 spans 15 amino acids. Per the germline V gene, CDR1 is MNHNY and CDR2 is SVGAGI (reference sequence). The CDR3 coding sequence is TGTGCCAGCAGTTACTCCGGGACAGGCGGAAACACCATATATTTT. This encodes CASSYSGTGGNTIYF.

DNA of the CDR3: TGTGCCAGCAGCGTAGCTCAGGGCAGTCTGTACACAGATACGCAGTATTTT. Translating it yields CASSVAQGSLYTDTQYF. V usage is TRBV9 and J usage is TRBJ2-3, with TRBD1 as a possible D gene (5 bases). This CDR3 has 17 residues. Trimming pared 0 bases from V and 2 bases from J, leaving 16 bases between. Germline V lookup: CDR1 SGDLS, CDR2 YYNGEE.

This chain uses TRBV6-5 with TRBJ2-2; D is possibly TRBD1 or TRBD2 (5 bases each). The CDR3 runs 15 residues. Germline lookup yields CDR1 MNHEY and CDR2 SVGAGI. The V end lost 3 bases, the J end lost 6 bases, and 14 bases lay between the germline ends. This CDR3 is CASSYRGPEAGELFF. In DNA form, the CDR3 reads TGTGCCAGCAGTTATCGGGGACCGGAGGCCGGGGAGCTGTTTTTT.

The rearrangement links TRBV4-3 to TRBJ2-3, with a tentative D call TRBD1 (6 bases). The germline CDR1 and CDR2 sequences are LGHNA and YSLEER. The CDR3 loop spans 17 amino acids. Trimming shortened V by 2 bases and J by 6 bases, and 21 bases separated the two germline ends. The CDR3 coding sequence is TGCGCCAGCAGCCAATCCATTGCCGGGACAAGTGCGGATACGCAGTATTTT. It encodes CASSQSIAGTSADTQYF.

This CDR3 reads CAISETGSPYEQYF. The CDR3 nucleotides are TGTGCCATCAGTGAAACCGGGTCCCCCTACGAGCAGTACTTC. The rearrangement joins TRBV10-3 to TRBJ2-7, with D uncertain. V was trimmed by 3 bases and J by 2 bases, leaving 11 bases between them. Germline-derived CDR1 and CDR2 are ENHRY and SYGVKD. CDR3 size: 14 residues.

The chain employs TRBV21-1 and TRBJ1-1. TRBV21-1 corresponds to a pseudogene. This CDR3 spans 16 amino acids. The CDR3 DNA reads as TGTGCCAGCAGCCCTAAGATTCCGGGATCCGGGGTTGAAGCTTTCTTT. Translated: CASSPKIPGSGVEAFF.

The table lists this clone with a few counts. The CDR3 here is CASNDDLGRGTGELFF. Written as DNA, the CDR3 is TGTGCCAGCAACGACGACTTGGGACGGGGGACCGGGGAGCTGTTTTTT. The rearrangement joins TRBV5-6 to TRBJ2-2; a weak D match, TRBD2 (6 bases). Trimming shortened V by 6 bases and J by 5 bases, and 20 bases separated the two germline ends. From germline, CDR1 is SGHDT and CDR2 YYEEEE. The CDR3 sequence is 16 residues long.